This T cell receptor (beta chain) was identified in a study of CD8 T cells in Susac syndrome. An amount of RNA that ranged from 0.5 to 1 ug was reverse transcribed with random hexamers. Amplification of the TCR beta CDR3 was carried out by immunoSEQ multiplex PCR, which spanned a total of 54 Vbeta and 13 Jbeta segments. TCRdb redid the calling of the immunoSEQ multiplex PCR reads with MiXCR, one entry per CDR3 protein. This table has 150,000 to 200,000 distinct CDR3 sequences, 90% to 96% appearing once. Sequencing targeted TCR beta in T cells from blood (CD8+ and CD4+). The multiple sclerosis controls were treatment-naive patients affected by stable or active relapsing-remitting disease. FACS was used to enrich TEMRA cells, whereas the CD8+ and CD4+ T cells were obtained by negative isolation. CDR3 length: 13 residues. Germline CDR1 and CDR2: DFQATT and SNEGSKA (reference sequence). V was pared by 6 bases and J by 4 bases, with 13 bases between.

This sequence joins TRBV20-1 and TRBJ2-4; no clear D. The sequenced sample was CD4+ T cells from PBMCs. The TCR sequence derives from a human donor with multiple sclerosis. The CDR3 spells CSARDPAKNIQYF. CDR3 bases: TGCAGTGCCCGAGACCCTGCTAAAAACATTCAGTACTTC.